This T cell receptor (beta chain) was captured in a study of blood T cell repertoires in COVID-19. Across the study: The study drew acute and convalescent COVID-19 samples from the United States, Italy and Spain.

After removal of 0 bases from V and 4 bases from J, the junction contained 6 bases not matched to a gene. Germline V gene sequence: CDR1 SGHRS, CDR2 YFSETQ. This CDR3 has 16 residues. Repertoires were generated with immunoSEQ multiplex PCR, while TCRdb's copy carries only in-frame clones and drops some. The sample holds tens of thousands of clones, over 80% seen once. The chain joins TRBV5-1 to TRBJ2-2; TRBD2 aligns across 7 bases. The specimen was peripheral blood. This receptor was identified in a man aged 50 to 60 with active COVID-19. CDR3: CASSLEAGRVTGELFF. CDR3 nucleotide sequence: TGCGCCAGCAGCTTGGAGGCAGGGAGGGTCACCGGGGAGCTGTTTTTT.